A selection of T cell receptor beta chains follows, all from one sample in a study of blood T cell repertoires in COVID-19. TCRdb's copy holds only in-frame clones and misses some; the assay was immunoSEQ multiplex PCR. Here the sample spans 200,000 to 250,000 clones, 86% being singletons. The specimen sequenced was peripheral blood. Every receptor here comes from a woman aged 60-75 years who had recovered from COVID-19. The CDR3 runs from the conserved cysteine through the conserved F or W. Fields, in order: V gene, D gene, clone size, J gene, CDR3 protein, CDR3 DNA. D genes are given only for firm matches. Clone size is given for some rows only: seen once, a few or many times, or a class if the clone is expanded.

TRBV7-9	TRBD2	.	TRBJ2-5	CASSAGLAGGQHVTQYF	TGTGCCAGCAGCGCAGGACTAGCGGGGGGACAGCATGTGACCCAGTACTTC
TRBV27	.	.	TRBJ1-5	CASSFSSVQPQHF	TGTGCCAGCAGTTTCTCTTCGGTTCAGCCCCAGCATTTT
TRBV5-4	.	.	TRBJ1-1	CASSLGAGRRTEAFF	TGTGCCAGCAGCTTGGGTGCAGGGAGGAGGACTGAAGCTTTCTTT
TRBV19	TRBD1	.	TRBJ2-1	CASSIETGRAYNEQFF	TGTGCCAGTAGTATAGAGACAGGGCGAGCCTACAATGAGCAGTTCTTC
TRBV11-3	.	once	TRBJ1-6	CASSAYSNSPLHF	TGTGCCAGCAGCGCATACAGTAATTCACCCCTCCACTTT
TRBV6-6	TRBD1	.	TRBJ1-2	CASVSEGQGYGYTF	TGTGCCAGCGTTAGTGAGGGACAGGGTTATGGCTACACCTTC
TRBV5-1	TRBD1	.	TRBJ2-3	CASSLGLQGADTQYF	TGCGCCAGCAGCTTGGGGCTACAGGGGGCAGATACGCAGTATTTT
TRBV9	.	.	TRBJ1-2	CASSVGGKNYGYTF	TGTGCCAGCAGCGTAGGAGGGAAGAACTATGGCTACACCTTC
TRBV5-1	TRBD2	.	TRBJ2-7	CASSLRVSGGDEQYF	TGCGCCAGCAGCCTCCGCGTTAGCGGGGGCGACGAGCAGTACTTC
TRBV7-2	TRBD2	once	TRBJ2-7	CASSLGGGSSYEQYF	TGTGCCAGCAGCTTAGGGGGGGGGAGCTCCTACGAGCAGTACTTC
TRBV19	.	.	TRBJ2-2	CASSIRLLNANTGELFF	TGTGCCAGTAGTATTCGACTTCTAAACGCGAACACCGGGGAGCTGTTTTTT
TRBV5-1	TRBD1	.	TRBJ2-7	CASSAGGPYEQYF	TGCGCCAGCTCGGCAGGGGGCCCCTACGAGCAGTACTTC
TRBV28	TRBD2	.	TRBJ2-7	CASSPTSGGASGQYF	TGTGCCAGCAGTCCCACGAGCGGGGGGGCCAGTGGGCAGTACTTC
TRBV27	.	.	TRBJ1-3	CASSSWSSGNTIYF	TGTGCCAGCAGTTCCTGGAGCTCTGGAAACACCATATATTTT
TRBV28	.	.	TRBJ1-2	CASSLIPGNYGYTF	TGTGCCAGCAGTTTAATACCGGGGAACTATGGCTACACCTTC
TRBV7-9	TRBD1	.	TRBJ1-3	CASSRDRGNTIYF	TGTGCCAGCAGCCGGGACAGGGGAAACACCATATATTTT
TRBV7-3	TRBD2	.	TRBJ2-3	CASSPRLAGPDTQYF	TGTGCCAGCAGCCCCCGGCTAGCGGGCCCAGATACGCAGTATTTT